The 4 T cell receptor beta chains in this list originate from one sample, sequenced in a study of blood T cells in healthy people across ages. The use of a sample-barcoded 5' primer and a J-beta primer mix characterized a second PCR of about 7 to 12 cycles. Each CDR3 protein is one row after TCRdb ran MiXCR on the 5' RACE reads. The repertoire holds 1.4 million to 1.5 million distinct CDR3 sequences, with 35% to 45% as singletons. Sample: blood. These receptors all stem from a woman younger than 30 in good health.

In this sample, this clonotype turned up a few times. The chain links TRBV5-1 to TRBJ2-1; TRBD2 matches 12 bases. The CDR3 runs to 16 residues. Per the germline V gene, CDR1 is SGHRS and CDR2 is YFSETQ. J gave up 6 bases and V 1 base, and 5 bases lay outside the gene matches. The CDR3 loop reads CASSLLAGGLPNEQFF. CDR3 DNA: TGCGCCAGCAGCTTGCTAGCGGGGGGGCTTCCCAATGAGCAGTTCTTC. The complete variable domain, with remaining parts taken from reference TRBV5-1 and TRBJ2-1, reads KAGVTQTPRYLIKTRGQQVTLSCSPISGHRSVSWYQQTPGQGLQFLFEYFSETQRNKGNFPGRFSGRQFSNSRSEMNVSTLELGDSALYLCASSLLAGGLPNEQFFGPGTRLTVL.

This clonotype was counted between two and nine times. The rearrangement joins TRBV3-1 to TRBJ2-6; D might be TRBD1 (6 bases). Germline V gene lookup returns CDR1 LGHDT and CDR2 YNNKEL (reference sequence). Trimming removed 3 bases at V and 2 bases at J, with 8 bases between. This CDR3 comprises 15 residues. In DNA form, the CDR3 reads TGTGCCAGCAGCCAGAAGGGGGCTGGGGCCAACGTCCTGACTTTC. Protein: CASSQKGAGANVLTF. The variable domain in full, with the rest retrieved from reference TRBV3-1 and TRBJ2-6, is DTAVSQTPKYLVTQMGNDKSIKCEQNLGHDTMYWYKQDSKKFLKIMFSYNNKELIINETVPNRFSPKSPDKAHLNLHINSLELGDSAVYFCASSQKGAGANVLTFGAGSRLTVL.

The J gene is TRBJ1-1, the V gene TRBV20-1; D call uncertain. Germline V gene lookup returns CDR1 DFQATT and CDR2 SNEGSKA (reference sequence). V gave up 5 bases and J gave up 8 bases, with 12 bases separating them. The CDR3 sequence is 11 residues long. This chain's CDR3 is CSASPGIEAFF. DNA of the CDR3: TGCAGTGCTTCCCCGGGGATCGAAGCTTTCTTT.

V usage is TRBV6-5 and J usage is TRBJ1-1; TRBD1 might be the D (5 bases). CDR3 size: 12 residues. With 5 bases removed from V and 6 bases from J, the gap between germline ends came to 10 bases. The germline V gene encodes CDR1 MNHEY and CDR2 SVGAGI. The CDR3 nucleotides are TGTGCCAGCAGTATACCAGGGTCTGAAGCTTTCTTT. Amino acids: CASSIPGSEAFF.